These 24 T cell receptor beta chains were sequenced from one sample in a study of cytomegalovirus exposure and HLA in healthy donors. Sequencing used immunoSEQ multiplex PCR; TCRdb keeps in-frame clones, though not all of them. The data contain approximately 88,000 clones, around 96% of them singletons. The sample taken for sequencing was PBMCs. These receptors all stem from a woman aged 18-29 years in good health and CMV-seronegative.

The rearrangement links TRBV5-1 to TRBJ2-7; a possible D gene is TRBD1 (5 bases). This CDR3 has 16 residues. The germline V and J ends were trimmed by 1 base and 1 base, with 15 bases remaining between them. CDR1 is SGHRS and CDR2 is YFSETQ in the germline V gene. The CDR3 is CASSLLTASSSYEQYF. The CDR3 region has the DNA TGCGCCAGCAGCTTGCTGACAGCCTCGAGTTCCTACGAGCAGTACTTC.

The chain joins TRBV18 to TRBJ1-3, with 9 bases matching TRBD1. Germline CDR1 and CDR2: KGHSH and LQKENI. CDR3 length: 16 residues. The J segment lost 2 bases and the V segment lost 2 bases, leaving 4 bases of the junction unmatched. CDR3 bases: TGTGCCAGCTCACCAGCACAGGGGGCGGCTGGAAACACCATATATTTT. It specifies CASSPAQGAAGNTIYF.

The genes are TRBV6-6 and TRBJ2-1, with TRBD2 matching 7 bases. The germline V gene encodes CDR1 MNHNY and CDR2 SVGAGI (reference sequence). The CDR3 sequence is 16 residues long. V dropped 3 bases and J dropped 4; count of bases not matched to a gene: 9. The CDR3 DNA reads TGTGCCAGCAGTTATGGAGGGCTAGCGGCGTACAATGAGCAGTTCTTC. Its translation: CASSYGGLAAYNEQFF.

The chain links TRBV9 to TRBJ2-5; D may be TRBD1 (6 bases). This CDR3 region has 15 residues. The V end was cut by 3 bases, the J end by 2 bases, with 14 bases between. CDR1 is SGDLS and CDR2 is YYNGEE in the germline V gene. For the CDR3, the DNA is TGTGCCAGCAGCGAAAGGTTAGGGACACAAGAGACCCAGTACTTC. Translation: CASSERLGTQETQYF.

This clone was counted only a few times. V usage is TRBV19 and J usage is TRBJ2-7; D is ambiguous. Trimming removed 3 bases from V and 3 bases from J, with 15 bases in between. Germline V CDR1 and CDR2: LNHDA, SQIVND (reference sequence). The CDR3 contains 15 residues. CDR3: CASSMNPDPGYEQYF. The DNA for the CDR3 is TGTGCCAGTAGTATGAACCCTGACCCAGGCTACGAGCAGTACTTC.

This chain connects TRBV5-1 to TRBJ1-3, with a weak D call TRBD1 (6 bases). There are 16 residues in the CDR3. Germline CDR1 SGHRS, CDR2 YFSETQ. Trimming left V 4 bases short and J 1 base short, with 15 bases between. The CDR3 bases are TGCGCCAGCAGCCTAAACAGGGATAGTTCTGGAAACACCATATATTTT. This sequence encodes CASSLNRDSSGNTIYF.

V and J are TRBV7-9 and TRBJ1-1; D is perhaps TRBD1 (6 bases). The CDR3 runs to 12 residues. The germline V gene has CDR1 SEHNR and CDR2 FQNEAQ (reference sequence). The V end lost 2 bases, the J end lost 8 bases, and 9 bases lay between the germline ends. This chain's CDR3 is CASSLPDREAFF. For the CDR3, the DNA is TGTGCCAGCAGCTTACCCGACAGGGAAGCTTTCTTT. Full variable domain (remainder filled in from reference TRBV7-9 and TRBJ1-1): DTGVSQNPRHKITKRGQNVTFRCDPISEHNRLYWYRQTLGQGPEFLTYFQNEAQLEKSRLLSDRFSAERPKGSFSTLEIQRTEQGDSAMYLCASSLPDREAFFGQGTRLTVV.

The chain combines TRBV5-6 with TRBJ2-7; D might be TRBD1 (6 bases). Germline V gives CDR1 SGHDT, CDR2 YYEEEE. This CDR3 comprises 13 residues. Trimming removed 3 bases from V and 2 bases from J, with 9 bases in between. CDR3 sequence (DNA): TGTGCCAGCAGCTACGGGACACCCTACGAGCAGTACTTC. This sequence encodes CASSYGTPYEQYF. The variable domain in full, with the rest retrieved from reference TRBV5-6 and TRBJ2-7, is DAGVTQSPTHLIKTRGQQVTLRCSPKSGHDTVSWYQQALGQGPQFIFQYYEEEERQRGNFPDRFSGHQFPNYSSELNVNALLLGDSALYLCASSYGTPYEQYFGPGTRLTVT.

The rearrangement links TRBV5-1 to TRBJ1-5, with D perhaps TRBD1 (6 bases). V was shortened by 1 base and J by 4 bases, with 12 bases between the two germline ends. The CDR3 is 15 amino acids. Germline loops: CDR1 SGHRS, CDR2 YFSETQ. The CDR3 reads CASSLSGDRNQPQHF. CDR3 nucleotide sequence: TGCGCCAGCAGCTTGTCAGGGGATAGGAATCAGCCCCAGCATTTT.

The gene calls are TRBV30 and TRBJ2-1, with 8 positions matching TRBD2. J was trimmed by 10 bases and V by 5 bases; bases with no gene match: 4. The V gene's germline CDR1 is GTSNPN and CDR2 SVGIG (reference sequence). This CDR3 is built from 11 residues. The DNA for the CDR3 is TGTGCCTGGTCCACGGGGGGGGAGCAGTTCTTC. Protein: CAWSTGGEQFF.

V is TRBV27 and J is TRBJ2-2; 8 nucleotides line up with TRBD1. V lost 5 bases and J lost 13; bases outside the gene matches: 12. Germline values: CDR1 MNHEY, CDR2 SMNVEV (reference sequence). The CDR3 loop spans 14 amino acids. This CDR3 reads CASSPTDRAGGLFF. CDR3 bases: TGTGCCAGCAGTCCCACGGACAGGGCGGGTGGGCTGTTTTTT.

The chain carries TRBV9 and TRBJ1-2; 8 bases agree with TRBD1. The CDR3 sequence is 15 residues long. In germline, CDR1 is SGDLS, CDR2 YYNGEE. Unmatched junction bases numbered 11, after V lost 2 bases and J lost 8 bases. The CDR3 is CASSVASGGADGYTF. The CDR3 DNA sequence: TGTGCCAGCAGCGTCGCCTCAGGGGGCGCGGACGGCTACACCTTC.

This chain joins TRBV27 and TRBJ2-7; D may be TRBD1 (6 bases). CDR3 length: 15 residues. The germline gives CDR1 MNHEY, CDR2 SMNVEV (reference sequence). Trimming removed 6 bases from V and 1 base from J, with 16 bases in between. CDR3: CASRGRGHKSYEQYF. DNA for the CDR3: TGTGCCAGCAGGGGTCGGGGACATAAGTCCTACGAGCAGTACTTC.

This chain uses TRBV10-3 with TRBJ2-7, with 7 positions matching TRBD2. Germline values: CDR1 ENHRY, CDR2 SYGVKD. The CDR3 has 13 amino acids. V gave up 7 bases and J gave up 0 bases; unmatched junction bases: 3. CDR3 DNA: TGTGCCATCAATCAGCGGGACTCCTACGAGCAGTACTTC. It is translated as CAINQRDSYEQYF.

The J gene is TRBJ1-1, the V gene TRBV20-1; D remains ambiguous. The V end was cut by 5 bases, the J end by 1 base, with 5 bases between. The germline V gene has CDR1 DFQATT and CDR2 SNEGSKA (reference sequence). The CDR3 is 11 residues long. CDR3 region: CSAYKNTEAFF. The DNA for the CDR3 is TGCAGTGCTTACAAGAACACTGAAGCTTTCTTT.

V and J are TRBV7-6 and TRBJ2-2; possible D gene TRBD1, 7 bases. V lost 2 bases to trimming and J lost 4 bases, with 17 bases between them. The CDR3 is 17 residues long. CDR1 SGHVS and CDR2 FNYEAQ come from the germline V gene. The CDR3 is CASSLYGAGQITGELFF. Here the CDR3 DNA reads TGTGCCAGCAGCTTATACGGGGCGGGACAGATCACCGGGGAGCTGTTTTTT. Looking up the rest from reference TRBV7-6 and TRBJ2-2 gives the full variable domain: GAGVSQSPRYKVTKRGQDVALRCDPISGHVSLYWYRQALGQGPEFLTYFNYEAQQDKSGLPNDRFSAERPEGSISTLTIQRTEQRDSAMYRCASSLYGAGQITGELFFGEGSRLTVL.

The chain employs TRBV4-1 and TRBJ2-1; a possible D gene is TRBD2 (7 bases). Looked up from germline, CDR1 is MGHRA and CDR2 is YSYEKL. The V gene lost 3 bases and the J gene lost 4 bases, with 19 bases spanning the gap. There are 17 residues in the CDR3. The CDR3 loop reads CASSQAYGGHSYNEQFF. DNA for the CDR3: TGCGCCAGCAGCCAGGCTTACGGGGGGCATTCATACAATGAGCAGTTCTTC.

This sequence joins TRBV6-4 and TRBJ2-1; 9 bases match TRBD2. Germline V gene data show CDR1 as MRHNA and CDR2 as SNTAGT. The CDR3 consists of 16 residues. V trimming: 2 bases; J trimming: 4 bases; junction bases outside the gene matches: 6. The CDR3 nucleotides are TGTGCCAGCAGTGACACTCGGACTAGCGAATACAATGAGCAGTTCTTC. Protein product: CASSDTRTSEYNEQFF.

The CDR3 spells CASTDTMIYQPQHF. CDR3 DNA: TGTGCCAGCACAGACACCATGATTTATCAGCCCCAGCATTTT. The J gene is TRBJ1-5, the V gene TRBV6-1; no definite D call. The V gene lost 7 bases and the J gene lost 5 bases, with 15 bases spanning the gap. Looked up from germline, CDR1 is MNHNS and CDR2 is SASEGT. The CDR3 runs 14 residues.

The V gene is TRBV5-1, the J gene TRBJ2-1; 7 bases are a match to TRBD2. This CDR3 is built from 15 residues. CDR1 is SGHRS, CDR2 YFSETQ, per germline. V was pared by 2 bases and J by 7 bases, with 9 bases of the junction left unmatched. The CDR3 nucleotides are TGCGCCAGCAGCTTTGTAGCGGGTACTGCAAATGAGCAGTTCTTC. As protein: CASSFVAGTANEQFF.

The CDR3 DNA sequence: TGTGCCAGCAGCTTAACCCGGGACTACAACTACGAGCAGTACTTC. Its protein is CASSLTRDYNYEQYF. The V and J genes are TRBV7-6 and TRBJ2-7; 7 positions match TRBD2. This CDR3 spans 15 amino acids. Germline V gene sequence: CDR1 SGHVS, CDR2 FNYEAQ. Trimming cost V 2 bases and J 3 bases; bases outside gene matches: 7.

The V call is TRBV6-1, the J call TRBJ1-1; D is uncertain. The CDR3 is made up of 16 amino acids. In germline, CDR1 is MNHNS, CDR2 SASEGT. With 3 bases removed from V and 0 bases from J, the gap between germline ends came to 14 bases. This CDR3 reads CASSDRGRNMNTEAFF. The CDR3 coding sequence is TGTGCCAGCAGTGACCGGGGAAGGAATATGAACACTGAAGCTTTCTTT.

The rearrangement links TRBV7-9 to TRBJ2-7; the match to TRBD2 covers 7 bases. CDR1 is SEHNR and CDR2 is FQNEAQ in the germline V gene (reference sequence). CDR3 length equals 14 residues. Germline trimming cut 2 bases from V and 3 bases from J; bases unmatched to any gene: 4. The CDR3 sequence: CASSLTTSLYEQYF. CDR3 DNA: TGTGCCAGCAGCTTAACGACTAGCCTCTACGAGCAGTACTTC.

The CDR3 loop reads CASSQEMTALNTGELFF. CDR3 nucleotide sequence: TGTGCCAGCAGCCAAGAAATGACTGCGCTGAACACCGGGGAGCTGTTTTTT. This chain uses TRBV4-2 with TRBJ2-2; D remains unclear. Germline V gene sequence: CDR1 LGHNA, CDR2 YNFKEQ. CDR3 length: 17 amino acids. The V gene lost 0 bases and the J gene lost 1 base, with 12 bases spanning the gap.